This T cell receptor (beta chain) was recovered during a study of CD8+CD57+ T cells in acquired aplastic anemia. Study in general: Sorted CD4+ and CD8+ cells yielded roughly 3.5 ug of DNA on average. Where healthy donors were concerned, CD4+ cells averaged about 11 million reads.

TCR beta VDJ combinations and CDR3 sequences were profiled from genomic DNA. TCRdb analysed the reads with MiXCR anew, one entry per CDR3 protein. The table lists about 190,000 distinct CDR3 sequences, 54% of them singletons. Broader study findings: Simpson's diversity of CD8+ cells was not significantly different in patients compared with controls. Shared by patients and controls, nearly 30 CD8+ CDR3s were abundant in patients.

This clonotype was seen a handful of times. Its antigen is undetermined. A much larger clone sits a single nucleotide away, making a read error possible. V was pared by 5 bases and J by 3 bases, with 17 bases between. The V gene's germline CDR1 is LNHDA and CDR2 SQIVND (reference sequence). CDR3 size: 16 residues. The chain carries TRBV19 and TRBJ2-1; perhaps TRBD1 as D (7 bases). The receptor's source is a human donor in good health, serving as a control. Sample: sorted CD4+, CD8+, or CD8+CD57+ T cells (not recorded which) from PBMCs. The DNA of the CDR3 is TGTGCCAGTAGTGTCAGGGGGGCGGTATTCTACAATGAGCAGTTCTTC. Translating gives CASSVRGAVFYNEQFF.